Each of the 28 T cell receptor beta chains below was sequenced from the same sample in a study of OX40 agonist ivuxolimab in advanced cancers. Clones were sequenced by immunoSEQ multiplex PCR, and TCRdb holds only the in-frame ones, with some missing. The sample carries some 90,000 clones, approximately 89% recorded once. Source: CD4+ or CD8+ T cells sorted from blood, taken in a trial of the OX40 agonist ivuxolimab. All receptors derive from an adult with an advanced solid tumor such as melanoma, head and neck, liver or kidney cancer.

This chain joins TRBV19 and TRBJ1-1; tentative D call: TRBD1 (5 bases). CDR3 size: 15 residues. Per the germline V gene, CDR1 is LNHDA and CDR2 is SQIVND (reference sequence). V was clipped by 7 bases and J by 4 bases, with 19 bases between them. The CDR3 DNA sequence: TGTGCCAGTACGCATCGGGGGTCCCTGAGCACTGAAGCTTTCTTT. Translating gives CASTHRGSLSTEAFF.

The rearrangement links TRBV28 to TRBJ1-5, with D perhaps matching TRBD1 (6 bases). Germline V gene lookup returns CDR1 MDHEN and CDR2 SYDVKM. The V and J ends lost 3 bases and 3 bases respectively, with 18 bases between them. This CDR3 is built from 17 residues. The CDR3 DNA reads as TGTGCCAGCAGTTTCGGGGGGGGCGGGCGCCTCAATCAGCCCCAGCATTTT. Protein sequence: CASSFGGGGRLNQPQHF.

The V and J genes are TRBV10-1 and TRBJ2-1; weak D call: TRBD2 (6 bases). The CDR3 runs 15 residues. The germline V and J ends were trimmed by 2 bases and 8 bases, with 16 bases remaining between them. Germline V lookup: CDR1 WNHNN, CDR2 SYGVQD (reference sequence). The CDR3 loop is CASSETSGGYDEQFF. CDR3 bases: TGCGCCAGCAGTGAGACTTCCGGGGGTTACGATGAGCAGTTCTTC.

J is TRBJ2-1 and V is TRBV19; TRBD2 matches at 11 bases. The germline CDR1 and CDR2 sequences are LNHDA and SQIVND (reference sequence). With 3 bases clipped from V and 10 bases from J, the junction kept 5 bases outside the gene matches. The CDR3 is made up of 14 amino acids. The CDR3 region has the DNA TGTGCCAGTAGTATTAGGCTAGCGGGAGGAGAGCAGTTCTTC. Residues: CASSIRLAGGEQFF.

The genes are TRBV11-3 and TRBJ2-2, with D maybe TRBD1 (5 bases). Germline V gene sequence: CDR1 SGHNT, CDR2 YENEEA. The CDR3 consists of 16 residues. V was cut by 5 bases and J by 0 bases, with 13 bases left in between. CDR3 nucleotides: TGTGCCAGCAGCGGAATACAGGATACGAACACCGGGGAGCTGTTTTTT. This translates into CASSGIQDTNTGELFF. Complete variable domain (other parts from reference TRBV11-3 and TRBJ2-2): EAGVVQSPRYKIIEKKQPVAFWCNPISGHNTLYWYLQNLGQGPELLIRYENEEAVDDSQLPKDRFSAERLKGVDSTLKIQPAELGDSAVYLCASSGIQDTNTGELFFGEGSRLTVL.

The chain recombines TRBV18 with TRBJ1-1; tentatively, D is TRBD1 (6 bases). Germline loops: CDR1 KGHSH, CDR2 LQKENI. The CDR3 is 14 residues long. The ends were cut back, 6 bases at V and 1 base at J, with 12 bases in the middle. In DNA form, the CDR3 reads TGTGCCAGCTCGTCCGGACAGCAGAACACTGAAGCTTTCTTT. It is translated as CASSSGQQNTEAFF.

The chain joins TRBV11-3 to TRBJ2-5; D ambiguous. The CDR3 has 14 amino acids. Germline CDR1 and CDR2: SGHNT and YENEEA. V dropped 1 base and J dropped 3 bases, with 9 bases sitting between them. CDR3 DNA sequence: TGTGCCAGCAGCTTAGGCGGCGGAGAAGAGACCCAGTACTTC. This codes for CASSLGGGEETQYF.

The V gene is TRBV19, the J gene TRBJ1-2; 12 nucleotides line up with TRBD1. This CDR3 has 16 amino acids. Germline CDR1 reads LNHDA; CDR2 reads SQIVND (reference sequence). Trimming removed 3 bases from V and 5 bases from J; junction bases left unmatched: 7. The CDR3 DNA reads TGTGCCAGTAGTATTATCGGGACAGGGGGCCAATATGGCTACACCTTC. Its translation: CASSIIGTGGQYGYTF.

This chain joins TRBV11-2 and TRBJ2-1, with 7 bases identical to TRBD1. V dropped 6 bases and J dropped 4; count of bases not matched to a gene: 6. This CDR3 has 14 residues. CDR1 is SGHAT and CDR2 is FQNNGV in the germline V gene. The CDR3: CASSRRTGYNEQFF. The CDR3 DNA follows: TGTGCCAGCAGTCGCCGGACAGGTTACAATGAGCAGTTCTTC.

This clone showed up just once. The chain employs TRBV18 and TRBJ2-3; TRBD2 aligns across 7 bases. The germline V gene encodes CDR1 KGHSH and CDR2 LQKENI. The CDR3 consists of 15 residues. V trimming: 5 bases; J trimming: 1 base; junction bases outside the gene matches: 6. CDR3 loop: CASSNPAGRTDTQYF. The CDR3 bases are TGTGCCAGCTCAAATCCAGCGGGACGCACAGATACGCAGTATTTT.

This clone came up a few times. This chain links TRBV29-1 with TRBJ2-5; D perhaps matches TRBD1 (5 bases). The CDR3 is 14 amino acids. Deletions cut 3 bases from V and 5 bases from J, with 16 bases between. The germline gives CDR1 SQVTM, CDR2 ANQGSEA. The CDR3 here is CSVERTQREETQYF. Here the CDR3 DNA reads TGCAGCGTTGAGAGGACACAGAGAGAGGAGACCCAGTACTTC.

The chain employs TRBV4-2 and TRBJ1-5; 7 nucleotides align to TRBD1. The CDR3 loop spans 18 amino acids. CDR1 is LGHNA and CDR2 is YNFKEQ in the germline V gene. V was pared by 3 bases and J by 0 bases, with 11 bases of the junction left unmatched. CDR3 loop: CASSHVGDRALSNQPQHF. CDR3 bases: TGTGCCAGCAGCCACGTCGGTGACAGGGCACTTAGCAATCAGCCCCAGCATTTT.

The chain couples TRBV11-2 to TRBJ2-1; a weak D match, TRBD2 (5 bases). Looked up from germline, CDR1 is SGHAT and CDR2 is FQNNGV. V lost 6 bases and J 7 bases, leaving 16 bases between the germline ends. The CDR3 covers 14 residues. The CDR3 protein is CASRGRESWNEQFF. The CDR3 bases are TGTGCCAGCAGGGGAAGGGAGAGTTGGAATGAGCAGTTCTTC.

In this sample, this clone turned up once. This rearrangement joins TRBV19 to TRBJ2-3, with 9 nucleotides matching TRBD1. Germline V gene lookup returns CDR1 LNHDA and CDR2 SQIVND (reference sequence). The CDR3 totals 18 residues. The trim removed 5 bases at V and 5 bases at J, leaving 17 bases unmatched. CDR3 loop: CASSLRGAGTGNEDTQYF. In nucleotides, the CDR3 is TGTGCCAGTAGTCTTAGGGGGGCCGGGACAGGGAATGAAGATACGCAGTATTTT.

Of note for this clone: Other nucleotide sequences from this sample produce the same CDR3. V usage is TRBV7-2 and J usage is TRBJ2-3; D gene unclear. This CDR3 has 11 amino acids. V lost 5 bases, J lost 3 bases, and 3 bases lay in between. Germline loops: CDR1 SGHTA, CDR2 FQGNSA. Here the CDR3 DNA reads TGTGCCAGCAGCCCAACAGATACGCAGTATTTT. Protein sequence: CASSPTDTQYF.

The CDR3 spells CASSLSGSYSYEQYF. Written as DNA, the CDR3 is TGTGCCAGCAGCTTATCAGGGAGTTACTCCTACGAGCAGTACTTC. The chain recombines TRBV7-2 with TRBJ2-7, with D perhaps TRBD1 or TRBD2 (5 bases each). The V gene lost 2 bases and the J gene lost 0 bases, with 11 bases spanning the gap. Germline-derived CDR1 and CDR2 are SGHTA and FQGNSA. The CDR3 loop spans 15 amino acids.

The V gene is TRBV2, the J gene TRBJ2-2; D ambiguous. V was trimmed by 7 bases and J by 6 bases, leaving 12 bases between them. Germline V lookup: CDR1 SNHLY, CDR2 FYNNEI. The CDR3 has 13 amino acids. The CDR3 sequence: CASNLQGPGELFF. CDR3 sequence (DNA): TGTGCCAGCAACCTACAAGGGCCCGGGGAGCTGTTTTTT.

This chain's CDR3 is CASSTSIKTYEQYF. CDR3 in DNA: TGTGCCAGCAGTACCTCCATTAAAACATACGAGCAGTACTTC. This sequence joins TRBV6-6 and TRBJ2-7; D is uncertain. This CDR3 spans 14 amino acids. V lost 5 bases and J 4 bases, leaving 15 bases between the germline ends. Germline V gene data show CDR1 as MNHNY and CDR2 as SVGAGI (reference sequence).

The chain combines TRBV6-5 with TRBJ2-4, with D unclear. The V end lost 5 bases, the J end lost 4 bases, and 9 bases lay between the germline ends. Looked up from germline, CDR1 is MNHEY and CDR2 is SVGAGI. The CDR3 covers 13 residues. DNA of the CDR3: TGTGCCAGCAGTCCCAGTTTAAAAAACATTCAGTACTTC. As protein: CASSPSLKNIQYF.

DNA of the CDR3: TGTGCCAGCAGCCCCCGACTAGTTCGAGAGACCCAGTACTTC. This gives the protein CASSPRLVRETQYF. This chain uses TRBV5-6 with TRBJ2-5; maybe TRBD2 (6 bases). The V gene's germline CDR1 is SGHDT and CDR2 YYEEEE. V shed 4 bases and J shed 4 bases, with 14 bases lying between them. CDR3 length: 14 amino acids.

V gene TRBV19 combines with J gene TRBJ1-1, with a weak D call TRBD1 (6 bases). V shed 3 bases and J shed 5 bases, with 16 bases lying between them. Germline V gene data show CDR1 as LNHDA and CDR2 as SQIVND (reference sequence). CDR3 length: 15 amino acids. For the CDR3, the DNA is TGTGCCAGTAGTATCCCCGCGGGGAGGGGGACTGAAGCTTTCTTT. Its translation is CASSIPAGRGTEAFF.

The V gene is TRBV7-2, the J gene TRBJ2-1, with TRBD2 matching 10 bases. The V and J ends lost 3 bases and 6 bases, in that order; junction bases with no gene match: 5. The CDR3 covers 15 residues. Looked up from germline, CDR1 is SGHTA and CDR2 is FQGNSA. The CDR3 sequence: CASSFLAGVGNEQFF. Here the CDR3 DNA reads TGTGCCAGCAGCTTTCTAGCGGGAGTAGGCAATGAGCAGTTCTTC. The variable domain in full, completed from reference TRBV7-2 and TRBJ2-1, reads GAGVSQSPSNKVTEKGKDVELRCDPISGHTALYWYRQSLGQGLEFLIYFQGNSAPDKSGLPSDRFSAERTGGSVSTLTIQRTQQEDSAVYLCASSFLAGVGNEQFFGPGTRLTVL.

The chain uses TRBV7-9 and TRBJ2-1, with unresolved D. Germline loops: CDR1 SEHNR, CDR2 FQNEAQ (reference sequence). Trimming left V 6 bases short and J 4 bases short, with 16 bases between. CDR3 size: 15 residues. CDR3 residues: CASRGPPWAYNEQFF. The CDR3 nucleotides read TGTGCCAGCAGAGGCCCACCCTGGGCGTACAATGAGCAGTTCTTC.

This sequence joins TRBV27 and TRBJ2-7; tentatively, D is TRBD1 or TRBD2 (6 bases each). The CDR3 contains 16 residues. The V and J ends lost 5 bases and 0 bases respectively, with 17 bases between them. Germline V lookup: CDR1 MNHEY, CDR2 SMNVEV (reference sequence). CDR3 amino acids: CASSDAGHRISYEQYV. Written as DNA, the CDR3 is TGTGCCAGCAGTGATGCGGGACACCGTATCTCCTACGAGCAGTACGTC.

CDR3 protein: CASSFSGRVQETQYF. The CDR3 nucleotides are TGTGCCAGCAGCTTTAGCGGAAGAGTTCAAGAGACCCAGTACTTC. The rearrangement uses TRBV7-2 and TRBJ2-5; a possible D gene is TRBD2 (6 bases). This CDR3 contains 15 residues. V was trimmed by 3 bases and J by 2 bases, leaving 13 bases between them. Germline CDR1 SGHTA, CDR2 FQGNSA.

The chain couples TRBV7-3 to TRBJ2-2; the match to TRBD2 covers 12 bases. J lost 4 bases, V lost 5 bases, and 5 bases had no gene match. The V gene's germline CDR1 is SGHTA and CDR2 FQGTGA. This CDR3 is built from 16 residues. In nucleotides, the CDR3 is TGTGCCAGCAGCCAACCGGGACTAGCGGGCACCGGGGAGCTGTTTTTT. Translated: CASSQPGLAGTGELFF.

This clone was detected only once. The chain carries TRBV11-2 and TRBJ2-7; 7 bases are a match to TRBD2. The germline CDR1 and CDR2 sequences are SGHAT and FQNNGV. Unmatched junction bases numbered 8, after V lost 4 bases and J lost 2 bases. The CDR3 length is 15 residues. The chain's CDR3 is CASSSLAGRPYEQYF. The CDR3 DNA reads TGTGCCAGCAGCTCATTAGCGGGCCGACCCTACGAGCAGTACTTC. The full variable domain, its missing parts supplied by reference TRBV11-2 and TRBJ2-7, is EAGVAQSPRYKIIEKRQSVAFWCNPISGHATLYWYQQILGQGPKLLIQFQNNGVVDDSQLPKDRFSAERLKGVDSTLKIQPAKLEDSAVYLCASSSLAGRPYEQYFGPGTRLTVT.

The rearrangement uses TRBV28 and TRBJ2-6, with unresolved D. The CDR3 is made up of 16 amino acids. In germline, CDR1 is MDHEN, CDR2 SYDVKM. Trimming pared 2 bases from V and 1 base from J, leaving 9 bases between. The CDR3 region has the DNA TGTGCCAGCAGTTTAGTATTCGGGTCTGGGGCCAACGTCCTGACTTTC. This encodes CASSLVFGSGANVLTF.